These 5 T cell receptor beta chains were sequenced from one sample in a study of T cell changes during pregnancy in multiple sclerosis. Profiling relied on immunoSEQ multiplex PCR, and the TCRdb table lists in-frame clones only, not all of them. The table has 60,000 to 85,000 clones, roughly nine tenths seen once; the top ten hold around 1.3%. This specimen was peripheral blood, taken in the second trimester of pregnancy. The source of these receptors is a female donor in good health, enrolled as a control in a pregnancy study.

V gene TRBV6-4 combines with J gene TRBJ2-7; 7 positions agree with TRBD2. Per germline, CDR1 MRHNA and CDR2 SNTAGT. CDR3 length equals 15 residues. Trimming cost V 3 bases and J 0 bases; bases outside gene matches: 5. The CDR3 protein is CASSEGGGSSYEQYF. In DNA, the CDR3 is TGTGCCAGCAGTGAAGGCGGGGGTAGCTCCTACGAGCAGTACTTC.

This clone was detected a few times. The chain couples TRBV28 to TRBJ2-1; D possibly corresponds to TRBD2 (6 bases). Deletions cut 6 bases from V and 0 bases from J, with 12 bases between. Germline CDR1 reads MDHEN; CDR2 reads SYDVKM. This CDR3 contains 15 residues. The CDR3 spells CASSPLASSYNEQFF. CDR3 in DNA: TGTGCCAGCAGCCCCCTAGCGAGCTCCTACAATGAGCAGTTCTTC.

This rearrangement joins TRBV10-3 to TRBJ1-1, with 8 bases lining up with TRBD1. This CDR3 has 13 residues. With V trimmed by 7 bases and J by 3 bases, 4 bases remained unmatched. Germline-derived CDR1 and CDR2 are ENHRY and SYGVKD. For the CDR3, the DNA is TGTGCCATCACTGCGGACAGGGACACTGAAGCTTTCTTT. Translation: CAITADRDTEAFF.

The chain is built from TRBV27 and TRBJ2-7, with D possibly matching TRBD1 (5 bases). Between the trimmed V and J ends, which lost 0 bases and 5 bases, there was a span of 23 bases. This CDR3 spans 18 amino acids. Germline lookup yields CDR1 MNHEY and CDR2 SMNVEV (reference sequence). DNA for the CDR3: TGTGCCAGCAGTTTATCGATCGTTGGAACAGGCTATCCTAACGAGCAGTACTTC. It is translated as CASSLSIVGTGYPNEQYF.

The chain joins TRBV11-3 to TRBJ1-4, with 10 bases identical to TRBD1. The CDR3 sequence is 16 residues long. Trimming removed 3 bases from V and 5 bases from J; junction bases left unmatched: 6. Germline loops: CDR1 SGHNT, CDR2 YENEEA. Written as DNA, the CDR3 is TGTGCCAGCAGCTTCGGACAGGGGGACCTCAATGAAAAACTGTTTTTT. Translating gives CASSFGQGDLNEKLFF. The full variable domain, rest sourced from reference TRBV11-3 and TRBJ1-4, is EAGVVQSPRYKIIEKKQPVAFWCNPISGHNTLYWYLQNLGQGPELLIRYENEEAVDDSQLPKDRFSAERLKGVDSTLKIQPAELGDSAVYLCASSFGQGDLNEKLFFGSGTQLSVL.